The entry below gives a single T cell receptor beta chain sequence along with its context. The V gene end was trimmed by 5 bases and the J gene end by 6 bases; junction bases not matched to a gene: 7. The CDR3 totals 15 residues. Germline-derived CDR1 and CDR2 are SGHTA and FQGNSA. The primer mix had 60 Vbeta and 13 Jbeta primers. Assay: immunoSEQ multiplex PCR; the TCRdb copy retains only in-frame clones and omits some. The sample yields 160,000 or so clones, 82% seen once. This specimen belongs to a study of cytomegalovirus exposure and HLA in healthy donors. The chain is built from TRBV7-2 and TRBJ1-6; 7 bases are a match to TRBD1. The clonotype comes from a woman aged 45-65 years in good health and CMV-seropositive. The source material was PBMCs. CDR3 sequence: CASSTRQGPNSPLHF. The DNA for the CDR3 is TGTGCCAGCAGCACGAGACAGGGCCCTAATTCACCCCTCCACTTT.